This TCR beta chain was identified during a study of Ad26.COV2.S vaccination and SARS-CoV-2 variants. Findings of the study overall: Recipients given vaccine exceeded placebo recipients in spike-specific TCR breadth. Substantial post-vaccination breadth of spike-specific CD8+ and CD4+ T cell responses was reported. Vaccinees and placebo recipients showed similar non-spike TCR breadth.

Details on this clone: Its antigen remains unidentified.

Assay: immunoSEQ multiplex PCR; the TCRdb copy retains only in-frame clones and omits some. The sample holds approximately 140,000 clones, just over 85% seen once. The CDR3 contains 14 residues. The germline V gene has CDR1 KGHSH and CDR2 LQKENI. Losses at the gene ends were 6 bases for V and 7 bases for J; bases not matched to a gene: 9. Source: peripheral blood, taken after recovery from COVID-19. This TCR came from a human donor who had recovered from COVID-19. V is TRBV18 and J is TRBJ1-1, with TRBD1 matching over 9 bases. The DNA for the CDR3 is TGTGCCAGCTCGCAGGGACAGGGTGGGAATGAAGCTTTCTTT. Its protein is CASSQGQGGNEAFF. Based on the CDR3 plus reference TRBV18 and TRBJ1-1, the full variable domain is NAGVMQNPRHLVRRRGQEARLRCSPMKGHSHVYWYRQLPEEGLKFMVYLQKENIIDESGMPKERFSAEFPKEGPSILRIQQVVRGDSAAYFCASSQGQGGNEAFFGQGTRLTVV.